The clone carrying this T cell receptor (beta chain) was counted many times. Its antigen is still unknown. With each sample, at least 5 micrograms of total RNA were extracted. The data originate from a study of blood T cells in healthy people across ages. Study observations and caveats: In older individuals, TCR beta diversity per million T cells was lower, falling roughly linearly with age. Estimated diversity across one million T cells was deemed an underestimate.

It was with a sample-barcoded 5' primer and a J-beta primer mix that a second PCR of roughly 7 to 11 cycles was run. Unique molecular identifiers of 12 random nucleotides labeled each cDNA. TCRdb re-derived calls from the 5' RACE reads in MiXCR, one entry per CDR3 protein. Among fewer than 750,000 distinct CDR3 sequences listed, around 52% were seen once. This sequence was found in a woman at least 80 years old in good health. Sequences were obtained from blood.

CDR3 in amino acids: CSAGPTGAYNEQFF. In DNA form, the CDR3 reads TGCAGTGCTGGCCCGACAGGGGCCTACAATGAGCAGTTCTTC. This chain joins TRBV20-1 and TRBJ2-1, with 8 bases identical to TRBD1. V lost 5 bases and J lost 2; bases outside the gene matches: 5. The CDR3 is 14 amino acids. CDR1 is DFQATT and CDR2 is SNEGSKA in the germline V gene (reference sequence).